This T cell receptor (beta chain) derives from a study of cytotoxic CD8 clonotypes in ibrutinib-treated CLL (dated by TCRdb to the early 2020s). Regarding the complete study: The cohort was composed of 11 relapsed/refractory and roughly 16 treatment-naive patients; IGHV unmutated status was identified in around 17 patients. Longitudinal samples were obtainable from about 30% of the roughly 90 participants in the trial. An average of about 250,000 productive templates and some 100,000 productive rearrangements was obtained per sample. The response samples were drawn at a median of roughly eleven months into treatment, with a range of roughly 6 to 36 months. Responses were partial in approximately 24 patients and complete in 2; after median around 72 months follow-up, about 14 stayed in remission and about 12 progressed. Every remission and progressive disease sample was obtained while ibrutinib was still being received by the patients. Cryopreserved peripheral blood mononuclear cells were obtained prior to treatment, at the time of response, and at either disease progression or sustained remission. The full study reports these points: Public clonotypes were found to be uncommon and were observed to contract or remain stable during treatment; the increase in clonality was shown to reflect expansion of private clonotypes at ibrutinib response. At baseline, clonality was higher than in age-matched healthy donors and showed a strong correlation with circulating CD8+ T-cell counts. Clonality increased at ibrutinib response, stayed stable in sustained remission, and fell back toward baseline at progression. Sampling times were not matched between sustained-remission and progressing patients, and lymph node repertoires were not studied.

This clone was counted a few times. Its antigen specificity is not known. No per-base quality is available; no much larger clone lies one base away. On a MiSeq, deep resolution sequencing aimed for a depth between 1 in 1 million and 1 in 200,000 T cells, with each clonotype covered roughly 10x on average. The immunoSEQ hsTCRB Kit was used to generate TCR beta libraries. Processing in the source paper ran as follows. The data were analyzed with ImmunoSEQ Analyzer and ImmunoSEQ Data Assistant, and V, D and J gene assignments followed IMGT definitions. Clonality was computed as one minus normalized Shannon entropy of productive rearrangement frequencies, ranging from 0 to 1. Public clonotype analysis was restricted to overrepresented clonotypes comprising at least 0.05% of each patient's repertoire. Around 14 repertoires from age-matched healthy donors, obtained from immuneACCESS, served as clonality controls. What TCRdb holds here is the immuneACCESS table cut down to in-frame rearrangements. Part of the clones is not present; checked against another copy, under half of the missing clones reflect an unresolved V gene, and the others are unexplained. The DNA was the basis for D and trimming; V, J and clone size are from that table. The sample data list around 250,000 clones, and 70% of these were observed just once. The leading ten clones occupy 15% of the sample.

The junction shows trimming of 6 bases on V and 2 bases on J, plus 14 bases between the germline ends. Counted from cysteine to phenylalanine, this CDR3 has 15 amino acids. The CDR3 DNA has 45 bases and is translated from base 1. As encoded in the germline V gene (reference sequence), CDR1 is LNHNV while CDR2 is YYDKDF. This specimen's time point label, interpreted: around 2 years on ibrutinib. For TCR beta library preparation, around 2 micrograms of genomic DNA were isolated from cryopreserved PBMCs. Longitudinal blood samples from CLL patients on ibrutinib monotherapy underwent high-throughput TCR beta sequencing. The patients took part in an open-label, single-center phase 2 trial of ibrutinib monotherapy.

The sample was PBMCs, taken after 24 months of ibrutinib treatment. This clonotype originated in a human donor with chronic lymphocytic leukemia. The V and J genes are TRBV15 and TRBJ2-1, with the identity of the D gene unclear. Read as DNA, the sequence is TGTGCCACCAGGTTAGTCGAGAGCACCTACAATGAGCAGTTCTTC. Its translation is CATRLVESTYNEQFF.